Following are 16 T cell receptor beta chains from one sample sequenced in a study of PD-1 blockade in classical Hodgkin lymphoma. Following autologous stem cell transplantation, relapse occurred in every patient, and exposure to brentuximab vedotin varied. Using immunoSEQ multiplex PCR, the repertoire was profiled, and TCRdb retains in-frame clones only, with some absent. The table has more than 40,000 clones, roughly 90% seen once. Material: peripheral blood mononuclear cells (PBMCs), obtained at baseline. The receptors stem from a human donor with classical Hodgkin lymphoma.

The chain links TRBV9 to TRBJ2-2; TRBD1 aligns across 8 bases. Germline CDR1 reads SGDLS; CDR2 reads YYNGEE. The CDR3 covers 15 residues. Trimming cost V 3 bases and J 0 bases; bases outside gene matches: 1. CDR3 residues: CASSGTGTNTGELFF. The CDR3 DNA sequence: TGTGCCAGCAGCGGGACAGGGACGAACACCGGGGAGCTGTTTTTT. Full variable domain (rest looked up from reference TRBV9 and TRBJ2-2): DSGVTQTPKHLITATGQRVTLRCSPRSGDLSVYWYQQSLDQGLQFLIQYYNGEERAKGNILERFSAQQFPDLHSELNLSSLELGDSALYFCASSGTGTNTGELFFGEGSRLTVL.

The chain employs TRBV7-3 and TRBJ2-2; D is unclear. The germline V gene has CDR1 SGHTA and CDR2 FQGTGA. V shed 5 bases and J shed 5 bases, with 12 bases lying between them. The CDR3 runs to 14 residues. The CDR3 DNA follows: TGTGCCAGCAGCCCAACGTGGCTGACCGGGGAGCTGTTTTTT. Translated, it gives CASSPTWLTGELFF. Supplemented by reference TRBV7-3 and TRBJ2-2, the full variable domain reads GAGVSQTPSNKVTEKGKYVELRCDPISGHTALYWYRQSLGQGPEFLIYFQGTGAADDSGLPNDRFFAVRPEGSVSTLKIQRTERGDSAVYLCASSPTWLTGELFFGEGSRLTVL.

The chain couples TRBV19 to TRBJ1-3, with D uncertain. The germline CDR1 and CDR2 sequences are LNHDA and SQIVND (reference sequence). The CDR3 spans 15 residues. V lost 7 bases to trimming and J lost 4 bases, with 17 bases between them. The CDR3: CASIRRSVGGNTIYF. CDR3 sequence (DNA): TGTGCCAGTATTCGGCGAAGCGTAGGGGGAAACACCATATATTTT.

This clone was seen once. This rearrangement joins TRBV7-2 to TRBJ2-7; weak D call: TRBD2 (6 bases). The germline CDR1 and CDR2 sequences are SGHTA and FQGNSA. The CDR3 length is 15 residues. V was clipped by 1 base and J by 5 bases, with 15 bases between them. The CDR3 coding sequence is TGTGCCAGCAGCTTAGGCATCGGGGGAGTCCACGAGCAGTACTTC. This translates into CASSLGIGGVHEQYF.

The J gene is TRBJ2-1, the V gene TRBV28; D not certain. The V gene lost 2 bases and the J gene lost 6 bases, with 8 bases spanning the gap. This CDR3 spans 13 amino acids. CDR1 and CDR2 from the germline V gene are MDHEN and SYDVKM. The CDR3 DNA sequence: TGTGCCAGCAGTTTACTTTGGGGCAATGAGCAGTTCTTC. It codes for CASSLLWGNEQFF.

The CDR3, as DNA: TGCAGCGCGGGGACTAGCGGGAGCTTGAACGAGCAGTACTTC. It codes for CSAGTSGSLNEQYF. This chain connects TRBV29-1 to TRBJ2-7; TRBD2 matches at 14 bases. Germline CDR1 and CDR2: SQVTM and ANQGSEA. The CDR3 covers 14 residues. V was clipped by 7 bases and J by 5 bases; unmatched bases: 7.

The gene calls are TRBV28 and TRBJ1-6; possible D gene TRBD1, 5 bases. The CDR3 consists of 14 residues. Germline CDR1 MDHEN, CDR2 SYDVKM. The V and J ends lost 3 bases and 10 bases respectively, with 13 bases between them. This CDR3 is CASSFQGTVSPLHF. In DNA, the CDR3 is TGTGCCAGCAGTTTCCAGGGTACAGTGTCACCCCTCCACTTT.

V is TRBV21-1 and J is TRBJ2-7; the table names TRBD1, a call not compared with the DNA. TRBV21-1 is described as a pseudogene. The CDR3 is 15 residues long. DNA of the CDR3: TGTGCCACCAGGGGGAACAGGGAATTTCGGTACGAGCAGTACTTC. Protein product: CATRGNREFRYEQYF.

This chain joins TRBV20-1 and TRBJ1-1, with D unresolved. Deletions cut 5 bases from V and 2 bases from J, with 6 bases between. Germline CDR1 is DFQATT and CDR2 is SNEGSKA (reference sequence). CDR3 length equals 11 residues. DNA for the CDR3: TGCAGTGCTTATCAAAACACTGAAGCTTTCTTT. Translation: CSAYQNTEAFF.

This chain joins TRBV6-6 and TRBJ2-7; no reliable D call. Germline CDR1 MNHNY, CDR2 SVGAGI (reference sequence). This CDR3 is built from 14 residues. The V gene lost 0 bases and the J gene lost 1 base, with 7 bases spanning the gap. This CDR3 reads CASSYSRNSYEQYF. The CDR3 DNA reads as TGTGCCAGCAGTTACTCGAGGAATTCCTACGAGCAGTACTTC.

This chain joins TRBV9 and TRBJ2-7; no definite D call. V lost 4 bases to trimming and J lost 0 bases, with 8 bases between them. The CDR3 is made up of 13 amino acids. The germline CDR1 and CDR2 sequences are SGDLS and YYNGEE. The CDR3 nucleotides are TGTGCCAGCAGCCCGGCAGGCTCCTACGAGCAGTACTTC. This translates into CASSPAGSYEQYF.

The chain employs TRBV6-1 and TRBJ1-3; 7 bases align to TRBD1. The junction had 8 bases not matched to a gene; V was cut back by 2 bases and J by 4 bases. This CDR3 spans 16 amino acids. Looked up from germline, CDR1 is MNHNS and CDR2 is SASEGT. The CDR3 here is CASSERRDRAGNTIYF. CDR3 in DNA: TGTGCCAGCAGTGAAAGAAGGGACAGAGCCGGAAACACCATATATTTT.

CDR3 DNA: TGTGCCAGCAGTTTGGGACTAGCGGGAGGCCGACGGTCCGGGGAGCTGTTTTTT. Its protein is CASSLGLAGGRRSGELFF. V usage is TRBV27 and J usage is TRBJ2-2; 15 nucleotides agree with TRBD2. The J segment lost 6 bases and the V segment lost 3 bases, leaving 8 bases of the junction unmatched. The CDR3 is 18 amino acids. Germline lookup yields CDR1 MNHEY and CDR2 SMNVEV (reference sequence).

The chain links TRBV4-1 to TRBJ2-3, with D perhaps matching TRBD2 (5 bases). The germline V gene has CDR1 MGHRA and CDR2 YSYEKL. This CDR3 has 14 amino acids. V lost 3 bases and J 4 bases, leaving 11 bases between the germline ends. This chain's CDR3 is CASSQARGSDTQYF. As DNA, the CDR3 is TGCGCCAGCAGCCAGGCTCGGGGTTCAGATACGCAGTATTTT.

This rearrangement joins TRBV7-3 to TRBJ1-3; D might be TRBD1 (5 bases). This CDR3 contains 14 residues. Germline V gene data show CDR1 as SGHTA and CDR2 as FQGTGA. Between the trimmed V and J ends, which lost 2 bases and 3 bases, there was a span of 8 bases. The DNA for the CDR3 is TGTGCCAGCAGCTTATCGGGGGATGGAAACACCATATATTTT. It specifies CASSLSGDGNTIYF. Drawing the rest from reference TRBV7-3 and TRBJ1-3, the complete variable domain is GAGVSQTPSNKVTEKGKYVELRCDPISGHTALYWYRQSLGQGPEFLIYFQGTGAADDSGLPNDRFFAVRPEGSVSTLKIQRTERGDSAVYLCASSLSGDGNTIYFGEGSWLTVV.

The CDR3 DNA is TGTGCCAGCACCAATCGACTAGCGGGACCTAGCACAGATACGCAGTATTTT. Its translation: CASTNRLAGPSTDTQYF. The rearrangement links TRBV7-9 to TRBJ2-3, with 11 bases identical to TRBD2. The CDR3 is 17 amino acids. After removal of 7 bases from V and 0 bases from J, the junction contained 9 bases not matched to a gene. Germline values: CDR1 SEHNR, CDR2 FQNEAQ (reference sequence).